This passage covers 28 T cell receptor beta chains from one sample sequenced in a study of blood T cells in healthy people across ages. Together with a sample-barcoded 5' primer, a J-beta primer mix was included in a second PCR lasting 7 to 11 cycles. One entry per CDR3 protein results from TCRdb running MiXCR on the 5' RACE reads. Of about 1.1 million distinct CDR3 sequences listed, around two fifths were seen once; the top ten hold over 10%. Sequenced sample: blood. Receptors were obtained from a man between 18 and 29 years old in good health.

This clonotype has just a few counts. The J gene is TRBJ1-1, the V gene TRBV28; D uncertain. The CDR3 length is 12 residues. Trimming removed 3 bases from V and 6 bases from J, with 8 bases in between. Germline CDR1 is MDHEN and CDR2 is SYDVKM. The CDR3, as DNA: TGTGCCAGCAGTTTTCCCGTCTCTGAAGCTTTCTTT. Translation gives CASSFPVSEAFF.

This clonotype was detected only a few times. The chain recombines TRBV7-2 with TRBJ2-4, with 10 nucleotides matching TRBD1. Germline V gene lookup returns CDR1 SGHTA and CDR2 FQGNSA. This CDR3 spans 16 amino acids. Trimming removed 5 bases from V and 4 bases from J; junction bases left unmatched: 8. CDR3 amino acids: CASSPRGDRGKNIQYF. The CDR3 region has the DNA TGTGCCAGCAGCCCTAGGGGGGACAGGGGTAAAAACATTCAGTACTTC.

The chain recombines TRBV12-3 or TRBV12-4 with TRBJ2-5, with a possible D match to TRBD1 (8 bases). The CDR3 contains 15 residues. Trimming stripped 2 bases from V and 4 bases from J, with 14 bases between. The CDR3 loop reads CASSLTGGGRETQYF. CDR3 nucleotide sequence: TGTGCCAGCAGTTTAACAGGGGGGGGTCGAGAGACCCAGTACTTC.

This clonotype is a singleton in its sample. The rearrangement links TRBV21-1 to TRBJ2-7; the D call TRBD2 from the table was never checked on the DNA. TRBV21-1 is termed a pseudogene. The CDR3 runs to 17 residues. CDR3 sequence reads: CASSAKPGTSGEDEQYF. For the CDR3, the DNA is TGTGCCAGCAGCGCAAAACCCGGGACTAGCGGGGAGGATGAGCAGTACTTC.

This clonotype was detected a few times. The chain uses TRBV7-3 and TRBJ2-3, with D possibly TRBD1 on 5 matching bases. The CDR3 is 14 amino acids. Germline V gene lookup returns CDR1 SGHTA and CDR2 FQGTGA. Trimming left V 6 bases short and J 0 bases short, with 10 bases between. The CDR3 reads CASRTDSSTDTQYF. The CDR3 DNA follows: TGTGCCAGCAGGACAGACTCTAGCACAGATACGCAGTATTTT.

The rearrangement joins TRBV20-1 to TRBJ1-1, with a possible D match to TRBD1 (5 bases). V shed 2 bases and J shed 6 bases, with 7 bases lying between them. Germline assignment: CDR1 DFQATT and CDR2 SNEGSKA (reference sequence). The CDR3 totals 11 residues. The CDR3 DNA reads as TGCAGTGCTAGACAGGGCGCTGAAGCTTTCTTT. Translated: CSARQGAEAFF.

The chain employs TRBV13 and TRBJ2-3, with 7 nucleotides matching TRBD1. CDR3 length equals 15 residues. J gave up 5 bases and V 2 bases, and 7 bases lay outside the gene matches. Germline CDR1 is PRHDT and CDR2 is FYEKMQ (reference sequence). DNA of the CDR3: TGTGCCAGCAGCTTACGCGCCTACAGGGGAGATACGCAGTATTTT. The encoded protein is CASSLRAYRGDTQYF. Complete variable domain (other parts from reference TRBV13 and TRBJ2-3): AAGVIQSPRHLIKEKRETATLKCYPIPRHDTVYWYQQGPGQDPQFLISFYEKMQSDKGSIPDRFSAQQFSDYHSELNMSSLELGDSALYFCASSLRAYRGDTQYFGPGTRLTVL.

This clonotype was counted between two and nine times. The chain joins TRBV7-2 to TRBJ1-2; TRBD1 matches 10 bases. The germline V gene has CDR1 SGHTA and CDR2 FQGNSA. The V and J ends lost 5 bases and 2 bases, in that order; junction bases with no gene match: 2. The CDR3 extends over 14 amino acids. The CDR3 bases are TGTGCCAGCAGCCGGACAGGGGGGAACTATGGCTACACCTTC. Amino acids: CASSRTGGNYGYTF.

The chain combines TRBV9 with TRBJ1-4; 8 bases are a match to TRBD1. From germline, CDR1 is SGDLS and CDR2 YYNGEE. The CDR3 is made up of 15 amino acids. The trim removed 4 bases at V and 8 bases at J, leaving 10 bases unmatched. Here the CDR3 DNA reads TGTGCCAGCAGCCGCAGGGGGCGGCCGGACGAAAAACTGTTTTTT. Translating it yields CASSRRGRPDEKLFF.

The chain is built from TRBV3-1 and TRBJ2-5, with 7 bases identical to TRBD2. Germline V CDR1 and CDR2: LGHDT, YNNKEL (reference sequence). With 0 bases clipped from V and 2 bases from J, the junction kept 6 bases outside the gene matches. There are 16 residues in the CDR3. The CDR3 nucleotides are TGTGCCAGCAGCCAAGATCTAAACGGGGGGCAAGAGACCCAGTACTTC. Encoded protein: CASSQDLNGGQETQYF.

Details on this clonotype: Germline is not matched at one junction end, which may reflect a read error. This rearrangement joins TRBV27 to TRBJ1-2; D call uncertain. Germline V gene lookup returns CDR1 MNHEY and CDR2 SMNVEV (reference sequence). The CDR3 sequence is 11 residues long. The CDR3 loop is CAGRTAAGYTF. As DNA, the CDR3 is TGTGCCGGCAGGACGGCGGCTGGCTACACCTTC.

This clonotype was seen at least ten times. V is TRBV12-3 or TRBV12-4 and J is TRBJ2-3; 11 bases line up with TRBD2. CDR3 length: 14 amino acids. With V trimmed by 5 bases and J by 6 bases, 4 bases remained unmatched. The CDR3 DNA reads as TGTGCCAGCAGTCTTAGCGGGGGGGCCGATACGCAGTATTTT. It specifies CASSLSGGADTQYF.

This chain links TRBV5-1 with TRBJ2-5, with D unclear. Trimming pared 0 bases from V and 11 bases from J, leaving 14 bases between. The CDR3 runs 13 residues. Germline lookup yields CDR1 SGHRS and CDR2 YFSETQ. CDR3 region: CASSLGVRSEQYF. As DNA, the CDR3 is TGCGCCAGCAGCTTGGGCGTGAGGAGTGAGCAGTACTTC. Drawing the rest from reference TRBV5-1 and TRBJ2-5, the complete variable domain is KAGVTQTPRYLIKTRGQQVTLSCSPISGHRSVSWYQQTPGQGLQFLFEYFSETQRNKGNFPGRFSGRQFSNSRSEMNVSTLELGDSALYLCASSLGVRSEQYFGPGTRLLVL.

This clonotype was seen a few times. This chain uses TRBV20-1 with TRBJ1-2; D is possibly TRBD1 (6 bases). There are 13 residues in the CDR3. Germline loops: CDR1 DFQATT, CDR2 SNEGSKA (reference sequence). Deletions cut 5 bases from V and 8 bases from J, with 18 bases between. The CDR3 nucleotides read TGCAGTGCTTACACAGGGTTGATGGGAGGCTACACCTTC. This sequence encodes CSAYTGLMGGYTF.

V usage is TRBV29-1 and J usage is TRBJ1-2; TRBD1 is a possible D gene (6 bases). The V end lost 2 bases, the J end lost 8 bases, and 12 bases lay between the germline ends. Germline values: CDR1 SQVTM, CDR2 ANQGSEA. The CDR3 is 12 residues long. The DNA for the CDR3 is TGCAGCGTTGAACAGGGGATGAGAGGCTACACCTTC. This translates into CSVEQGMRGYTF. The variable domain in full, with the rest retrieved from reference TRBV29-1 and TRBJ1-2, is SAVISQKPSRDICQRGTSLTIQCQVDSQVTMMFWYRQQPGQSLTLIATANQGSEATYESGFVIDKFPISRPNLTFSTLTVSNMSPEDSSIYLCSVEQGMRGYTFGSGTRLTVV.

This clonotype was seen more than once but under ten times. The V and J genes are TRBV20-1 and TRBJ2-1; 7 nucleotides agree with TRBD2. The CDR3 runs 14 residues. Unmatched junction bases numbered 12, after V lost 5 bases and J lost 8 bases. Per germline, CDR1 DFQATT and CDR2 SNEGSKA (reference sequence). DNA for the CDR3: TGCAGTGCTCGCGCCGGGAGGACTATCGATGAGCAGTTCTTC. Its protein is CSARAGRTIDEQFF.

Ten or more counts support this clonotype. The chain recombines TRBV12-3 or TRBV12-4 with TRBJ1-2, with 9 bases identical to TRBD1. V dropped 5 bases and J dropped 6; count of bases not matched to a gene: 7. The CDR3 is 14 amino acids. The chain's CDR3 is CASSPRGQGNGYTF. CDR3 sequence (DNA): TGTGCCAGCAGTCCGCGGGGACAGGGCAATGGCTACACCTTC.

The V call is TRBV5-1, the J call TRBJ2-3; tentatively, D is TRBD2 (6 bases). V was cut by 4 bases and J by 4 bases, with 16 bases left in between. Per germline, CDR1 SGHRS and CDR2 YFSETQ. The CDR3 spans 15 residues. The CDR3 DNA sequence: TGCGCCAGCAGCCTCCGGGACTCAAGGCCAGATACGCAGTATTTT. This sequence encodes CASSLRDSRPDTQYF.

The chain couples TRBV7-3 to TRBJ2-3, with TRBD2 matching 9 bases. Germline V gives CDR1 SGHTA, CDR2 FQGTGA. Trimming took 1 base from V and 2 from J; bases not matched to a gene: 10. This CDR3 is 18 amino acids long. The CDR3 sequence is CASSLSPGIAGATDTQYF. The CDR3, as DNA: TGTGCCAGCAGCTTAAGCCCCGGGATAGCGGGGGCCACAGATACGCAGTATTTT.

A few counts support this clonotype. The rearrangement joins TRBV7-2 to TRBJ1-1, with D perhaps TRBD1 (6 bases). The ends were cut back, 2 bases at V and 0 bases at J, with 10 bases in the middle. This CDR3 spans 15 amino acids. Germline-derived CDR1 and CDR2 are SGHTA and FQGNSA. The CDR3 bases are TGTGCCAGCAGCTTACTACAGGGACTGAACACTGAAGCTTTCTTT. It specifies CASSLLQGLNTEAFF.

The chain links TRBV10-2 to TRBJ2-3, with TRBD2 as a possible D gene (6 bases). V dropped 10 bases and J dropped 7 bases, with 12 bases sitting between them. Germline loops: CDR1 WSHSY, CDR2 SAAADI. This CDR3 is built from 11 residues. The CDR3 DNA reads TGCGCCACCCGGGAGTCAAATACGCAGTATTTT. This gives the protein CATRESNTQYF.

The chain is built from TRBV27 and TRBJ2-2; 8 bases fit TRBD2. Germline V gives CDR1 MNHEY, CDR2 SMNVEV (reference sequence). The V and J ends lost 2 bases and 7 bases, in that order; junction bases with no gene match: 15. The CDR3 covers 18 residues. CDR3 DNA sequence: TGTGCCAGCAGTTTAACCTCCTATCGGGGGGGCGGAGGCGGGGAGCTGTTTTTT. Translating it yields CASSLTSYRGGGGGELFF.

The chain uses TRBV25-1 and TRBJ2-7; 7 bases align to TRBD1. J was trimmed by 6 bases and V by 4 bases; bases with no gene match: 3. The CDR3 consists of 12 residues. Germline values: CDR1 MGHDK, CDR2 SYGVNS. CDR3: CASSATGREQYF. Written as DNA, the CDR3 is TGTGCCAGCAGTGCGACAGGGCGCGAGCAGTACTTC.

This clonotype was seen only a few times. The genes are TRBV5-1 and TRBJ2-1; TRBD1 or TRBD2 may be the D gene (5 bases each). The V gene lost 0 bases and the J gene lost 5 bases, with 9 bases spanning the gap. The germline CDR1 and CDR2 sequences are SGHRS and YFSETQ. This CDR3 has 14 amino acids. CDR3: CASSLGGTDNEQFF. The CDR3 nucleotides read TGCGCCAGCAGCTTGGGGGGGACGGACAATGAGCAGTTCTTC.

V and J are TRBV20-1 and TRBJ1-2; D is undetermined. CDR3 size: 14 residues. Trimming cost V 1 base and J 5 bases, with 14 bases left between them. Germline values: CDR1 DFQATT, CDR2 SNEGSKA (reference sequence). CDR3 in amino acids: CSARVGGRDYGYTF. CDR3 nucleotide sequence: TGCAGTGCTAGAGTGGGAGGCAGAGATTATGGCTACACCTTC.

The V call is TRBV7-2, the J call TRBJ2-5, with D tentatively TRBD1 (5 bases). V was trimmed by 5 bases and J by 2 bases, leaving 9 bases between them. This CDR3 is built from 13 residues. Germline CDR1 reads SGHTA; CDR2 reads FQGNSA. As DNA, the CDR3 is TGTGCCAGCAGCCGCAGGGCACAAGAGACCCAGTACTTC. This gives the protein CASSRRAQETQYF.

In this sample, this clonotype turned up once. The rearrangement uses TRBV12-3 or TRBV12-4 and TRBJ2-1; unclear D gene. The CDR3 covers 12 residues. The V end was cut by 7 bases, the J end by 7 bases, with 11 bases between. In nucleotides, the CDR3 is TGTGCCAGCACCGGAATTGGGAATGAGCAGTTCTTC. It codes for CASTGIGNEQFF.

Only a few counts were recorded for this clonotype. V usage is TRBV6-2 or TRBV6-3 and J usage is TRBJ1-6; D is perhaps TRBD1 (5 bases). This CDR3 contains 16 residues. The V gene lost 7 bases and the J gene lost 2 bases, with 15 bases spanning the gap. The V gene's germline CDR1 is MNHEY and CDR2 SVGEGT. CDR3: CASNLGRTTYNSPLHF. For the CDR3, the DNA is TGTGCCAGCAACCTAGGACGGACAACCTATAATTCACCCCTCCACTTT.